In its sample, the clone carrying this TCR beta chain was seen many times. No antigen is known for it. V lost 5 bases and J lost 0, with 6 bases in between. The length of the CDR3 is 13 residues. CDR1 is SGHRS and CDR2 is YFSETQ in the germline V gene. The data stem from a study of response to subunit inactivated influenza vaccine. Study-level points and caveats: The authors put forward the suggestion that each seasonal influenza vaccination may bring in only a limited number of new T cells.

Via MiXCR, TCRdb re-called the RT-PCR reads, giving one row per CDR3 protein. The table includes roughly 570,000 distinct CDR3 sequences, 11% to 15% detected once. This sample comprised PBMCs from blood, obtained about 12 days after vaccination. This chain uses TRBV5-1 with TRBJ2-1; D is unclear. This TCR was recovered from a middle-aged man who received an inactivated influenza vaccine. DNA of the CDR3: TGCGCCAGCAGGGAAGGCTCCTACAATGAGCAGTTCTTC. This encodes CASREGSYNEQFF. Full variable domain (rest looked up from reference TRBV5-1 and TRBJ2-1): KAGVTQTPRYLIKTRGQQVTLSCSPISGHRSVSWYQQTPGQGLQFLFEYFSETQRNKGNFPGRFSGRQFSNSRSEMNVSTLELGDSALYLCASREGSYNEQFFGPGTRLTVL.